These 26 T cell receptor beta chains originate from one sample sequenced in a study of T cells after yellow fever vaccination. One entry per CDR3 protein, called by TCRdb with MiXCR from the 5' RACE reads. The repertoire holds some 350,000 distinct CDR3 sequences, with about 4% as singletons. Sample: PBMCs, taken 5 days after the yellow fever booster vaccination. These receptors all stem from a man aged 18 to 30 who received the YFV17D yellow fever vaccine.

CDR3 sequence (DNA): TGCGCCAGCAGCCAAGGAGATCTTCTCGGCCAAGAGACCCAGTACTTC. Protein: CASSQGDLLGQETQYF. The gene calls are TRBV5-1 and TRBJ2-5, with unresolved D. The V end lost 4 bases, the J end lost 1 base, and 17 bases lay between the germline ends. The germline V gene encodes CDR1 SGHRS and CDR2 YFSETQ. The CDR3 covers 16 residues.

This clonotype showed up many times. The chain links TRBV5-4 to TRBJ2-1; tentatively, D is TRBD2 (7 bases). V lost 2 bases and J lost 5, with 11 bases in between. The CDR3 has 14 residues. Germline V gives CDR1 SGHNT, CDR2 YYREEE (reference sequence). The CDR3 sequence: CASSFGGADNEQFF. In nucleotides, the CDR3 is TGTGCCAGCAGCTTTGGGGGGGCGGACAATGAGCAGTTCTTC.

This clonotype has ten or more counts. V usage is TRBV5-1 and J usage is TRBJ2-2; D tentatively fits TRBD1 or TRBD2 (6 bases each). CDR1 and CDR2 from the germline V gene are SGHRS and YFSETQ. This CDR3 region has 16 residues. The V end was cut by 0 bases, the J end by 2 bases, with 11 bases between. The CDR3 DNA is TGCGCCAGCAGCTTGGCGGGGGCAGGAAACACCGGGGAGCTGTTTTTT. This encodes CASSLAGAGNTGELFF.

This clonotype was picked up a small number of times. This chain uses TRBV18 with TRBJ1-4; a weak D match, TRBD1 (6 bases). V lost 6 bases, J lost 0 bases, and 14 bases lay in between. The CDR3 totals 16 residues. CDR1 is KGHSH and CDR2 is LQKENI in the germline V gene. CDR3 region: CASSPGQIATNEKLFF. In nucleotides, the CDR3 is TGTGCCAGCTCTCCTGGACAGATTGCAACTAATGAAAAACTGTTTTTT.

This clonotype has at least ten counts. This chain links TRBV7-2 with TRBJ2-1; 8 bases align to TRBD2. V gave up 5 bases and J gave up 12 bases; unmatched junction bases: 12. The germline gives CDR1 SGHTA, CDR2 FQGNSA. The CDR3 runs 14 residues. As DNA, the CDR3 is TGTGCCAGCAGCCGGACTAGCTCCGAGGTGCGGCAGTTCTTC. Translated: CASSRTSSEVRQFF.

The rearrangement joins TRBV5-1 to TRBJ2-3; tentatively, D is TRBD2 (6 bases). The V end lost 7 bases, the J end lost 1 base, and 13 bases lay between the germline ends. This CDR3 contains 14 residues. The germline gives CDR1 SGHRS, CDR2 YFSETQ. CDR3 nucleotide sequence: TGCGCCAGCCGCCCGGGGGAGGGCACAGATACGCAGTATTTT. Amino acids: CASRPGEGTDTQYF.

This chain connects TRBV7-2 to TRBJ2-3; D is unresolved. V was cut by 2 bases and J by 9 bases, with 9 bases left in between. The CDR3 sequence is 12 residues long. Germline CDR1 reads SGHTA; CDR2 reads FQGNSA. In nucleotides, the CDR3 is TGTGCCAGCAGCTTAACGCTCGGCACGCAGTATTTT. Its translation is CASSLTLGTQYF.

In its sample, this clonotype was seen many times. The chain carries TRBV5-1 and TRBJ1-4; D is possibly TRBD1 (5 bases). The CDR3 extends over 16 amino acids. The germline CDR1 and CDR2 sequences are SGHRS and YFSETQ. V was pared by 0 bases and J by 3 bases, with 12 bases between. CDR3 DNA sequence: TGCGCCAGCAGCTTGGCCTTGGGGCCAGCTAATGAAAAACTGTTTTTT. Protein product: CASSLALGPANEKLFF.

A few counts support this clonotype. This chain links TRBV6-4 with TRBJ2-5; 10 bases match TRBD2. CDR3 size: 16 residues. V gave up 1 base and J gave up 2 bases; unmatched junction bases: 4. Germline V CDR1 and CDR2: MRHNA, SNTAGT. As DNA, the CDR3 is TGTGCCAGCAGTGACTTCCCTAGCGGGGGTCAAGAGACCCAGTACTTC. Translated, it gives CASSDFPSGGQETQYF.

V gene TRBV7-3 combines with J gene TRBJ2-2; 9 bases are shared with TRBD2. Germline lookup yields CDR1 SGHTA and CDR2 FQGTGA. The CDR3 totals 16 residues. V trimming: 3 bases; J trimming: 0 bases; junction bases outside the gene matches: 2. DNA for the CDR3: TGTGCCAGCAGCTTCGGCGGGGGGGCGAACACCGGGGAGCTGTTTTTT. It codes for CASSFGGGANTGELFF.

The chain uses TRBV6-5 and TRBJ2-6; D ambiguous. The CDR3 loop spans 17 amino acids. Looked up from germline, CDR1 is MNHEY and CDR2 is SVGAGI. Trimming removed 0 bases from V and 0 bases from J, with 9 bases in between. The CDR3 here is CASSYSGGFSGANVLTF. CDR3 in DNA: TGTGCCAGCAGTTACTCGGGCGGCTTCTCTGGGGCCAACGTCCTGACTTTC.

This clonotype was observed a handful of times. DNA of the CDR3: TGCGCCAGCAGCTGGGCTGGGGGCGGGGGATACAATGAGCAGTTCTTC. Amino acids: CASSWAGGGGYNEQFF. The chain recombines TRBV5-1 with TRBJ2-1, with TRBD2 as a possible D gene (7 bases). V lost 3 bases, J lost 4 bases, and 17 bases lay in between. The CDR3 is 16 residues long. CDR1 SGHRS and CDR2 YFSETQ come from the germline V gene.

There are many counts of this clonotype. The genes are TRBV5-1 and TRBJ1-6, with TRBD1 as a possible D gene (5 bases). The V gene lost 0 bases and the J gene lost 10 bases, with 17 bases spanning the gap. Germline CDR1 is SGHRS and CDR2 is YFSETQ. The CDR3 contains 16 residues. CDR3 in DNA: TGCGCCAGCAGCTTGGAAGGGGAACTAGCTCGGTCACCCCTCCACTTT. This translates into CASSLEGELARSPLHF.

The chain links TRBV6-2 or TRBV6-3 to TRBJ1-2, with 7 nucleotides matching TRBD1. Looked up from germline, CDR1 is MNHEY and CDR2 is SVGEGT. This CDR3 comprises 13 residues. J lost 7 bases, V lost 6 bases, and 8 bases had no gene match. CDR3 sequence: CASSLGTVTGYTF. DNA for the CDR3: TGTGCCAGCAGCCTCGGGACAGTGACTGGCTACACCTTC.

This clonotype was detected only a few times. The genes are TRBV30 and TRBJ2-1; D ambiguous. V was shortened by 1 base and J by 0 bases, with 7 bases between the two germline ends. The length of the CDR3 is 14 residues. Germline CDR1 is GTSNPN and CDR2 is SVGIG (reference sequence). The CDR3 DNA sequence: TGTGCCTGGAGTGAATCGGTCTCCTACAATGAGCAGTTCTTC. Translated, it gives CAWSESVSYNEQFF.

This sequence joins TRBV2 and TRBJ2-2; D not certain. Germline V gene sequence: CDR1 SNHLY, CDR2 FYNNEI. Trimming took 5 bases from V and 0 from J, leaving 7 bases between them. The CDR3 runs to 14 residues. The CDR3: CASSFYTNTGELFF. The CDR3 DNA follows: TGTGCCAGCAGTTTCTACACGAACACCGGGGAGCTGTTTTTT.

This clonotype was seen only a few times. This chain uses TRBV7-2 with TRBJ1-3; unclear D gene. This CDR3 comprises 13 residues. The ends were cut back, 1 base at V and 4 bases at J, with 5 bases in the middle. Germline CDR1 SGHTA, CDR2 FQGNSA. This CDR3 reads CASSLVYGNTIYF. CDR3 bases: TGTGCCAGCAGCTTAGTGTACGGAAACACCATATATTTT.

This clonotype was observed a few times. The rearrangement joins TRBV24-1 to TRBJ1-2; D uncertain. Deletions cut 4 bases from V and 8 bases from J, with 10 bases between. This CDR3 contains 12 residues. Germline V gene lookup returns CDR1 KGHDR and CDR2 SFDVKD. For the CDR3, the DNA is TGTGCCACCAGTGACCCCTTCTCCGGCTACACCTTC. Its translation is CATSDPFSGYTF.

In its sample, this clonotype was seen a few times. The chain has TRBV27 and TRBJ2-5, with a tentative D call TRBD2 (5 bases). From germline, CDR1 is MNHEY and CDR2 SMNVEV (reference sequence). The V gene lost 9 bases and the J gene lost 5 bases, with 13 bases spanning the gap. The CDR3 sequence is 12 residues long. This CDR3 reads CARFAGRETQYF. In DNA form, the CDR3 reads TGTGCCAGGTTTGCGGGCCGGGAGACCCAGTACTTC.

The rearrangement joins TRBV7-2 to TRBJ2-5; no clear D gene. Looked up from germline, CDR1 is SGHTA and CDR2 is FQGNSA. Between the trimmed V and J ends, which lost 5 bases and 5 bases, there was a span of 15 bases. The length of the CDR3 is 14 residues. CDR3 DNA sequence: TGTGCCAGCAGCAATAGACGCGGTCAGGAGACCCAGTACTTC. Translated, it gives CASSNRRGQETQYF.

In this sample, this clonotype turned up many times. This chain uses TRBV12-3 or TRBV12-4 with TRBJ2-3; no clear D. The V gene lost 2 bases and the J gene lost 4 bases, with 4 bases spanning the gap. The CDR3 consists of 12 residues. CDR3 sequence reads: CASSLYPDTQYF. Written as DNA, the CDR3 is TGTGCCAGCAGTTTATACCCAGATACGCAGTATTTT.

The gene calls are TRBV7-2 and TRBJ1-2, with D possibly TRBD1 on 5 matching bases. Germline V gene sequence: CDR1 SGHTA, CDR2 FQGNSA. Trimming took 5 bases from V and 3 from J, leaving 10 bases between them. This CDR3 is built from 13 residues. The CDR3 loop reads CASSRRAYYGYTF. In DNA form, the CDR3 reads TGTGCCAGCAGCCGCAGGGCGTACTATGGCTACACCTTC. Full variable domain (outside the CDR3, taken from reference TRBV7-2 and TRBJ1-2): GAGVSQSPSNKVTEKGKDVELRCDPISGHTALYWYRQSLGQGLEFLIYFQGNSAPDKSGLPSDRFSAERTGGSVSTLTIQRTQQEDSAVYLCASSRRAYYGYTFGSGTRLTVV.

This clonotype was found many times. The genes are TRBV6-2 or TRBV6-3 and TRBJ2-2; 8 nucleotides line up with TRBD2. The CDR3 has 15 residues. The V gene's germline CDR1 is MNHEY and CDR2 SVGEGT. J lost 5 bases, V lost 5 bases, and 7 bases had no gene match. The CDR3 DNA reads as TGTGCCAGCAGTACCGGGACTAGGATTACCGGGGAGCTGTTTTTT. It is translated as CASSTGTRITGELFF.

This clonotype was seen at least ten times. J is TRBJ2-1 and V is TRBV5-1, with 13 positions matching TRBD2. From germline, CDR1 is SGHRS and CDR2 YFSETQ. The CDR3 totals 16 residues. J was trimmed by 9 bases and V by 4 bases; bases with no gene match: 10. The CDR3 loop reads CASSALTSGGAREQFF. The CDR3 DNA is TGCGCCAGCAGCGCACTCACTAGCGGGGGGGCCCGTGAGCAGTTCTTC.

This clonotype has more than one count but fewer than ten. The rearrangement joins TRBV6-1 to TRBJ1-2, with D unresolved. Germline V gene data show CDR1 as MNHNS and CDR2 as SASEGT. V dropped 1 base and J dropped 6 bases, with 9 bases sitting between them. The CDR3 covers 13 residues. In DNA form, the CDR3 reads TGTGCCAGCAGTGAAGACCCGGGGAATGGCTACACCTTC. It codes for CASSEDPGNGYTF.

The gene calls are TRBV6-6 and TRBJ2-1; D is perhaps TRBD1 or TRBD2 (5 bases each). This CDR3 is 14 amino acids long. Germline values: CDR1 MNHNY, CDR2 SVGAGI (reference sequence). Trimming removed 6 bases from V and 4 bases from J, with 13 bases in between. CDR3 protein: CASRPGTVYNEQFF. CDR3 nucleotides: TGTGCCAGCAGACCTGGGACGGTGTACAATGAGCAGTTCTTC.